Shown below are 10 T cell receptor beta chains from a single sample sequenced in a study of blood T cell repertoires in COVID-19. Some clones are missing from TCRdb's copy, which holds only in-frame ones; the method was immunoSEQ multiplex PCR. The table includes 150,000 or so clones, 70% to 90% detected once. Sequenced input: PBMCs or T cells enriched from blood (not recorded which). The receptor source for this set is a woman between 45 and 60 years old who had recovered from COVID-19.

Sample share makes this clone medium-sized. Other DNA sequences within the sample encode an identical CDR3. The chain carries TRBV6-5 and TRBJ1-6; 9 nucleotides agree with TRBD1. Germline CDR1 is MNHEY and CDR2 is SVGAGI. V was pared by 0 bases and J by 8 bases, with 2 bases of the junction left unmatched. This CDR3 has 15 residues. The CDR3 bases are TGTGCCAGCAGTTACTCGAGGACAGGGGATTCACCCCTCCACTTT. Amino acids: CASSYSRTGDSPLHF.

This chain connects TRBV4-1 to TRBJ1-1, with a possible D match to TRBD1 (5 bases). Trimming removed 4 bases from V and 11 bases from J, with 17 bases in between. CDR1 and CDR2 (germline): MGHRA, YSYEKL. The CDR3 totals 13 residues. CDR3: CASSRSRGSVAFF. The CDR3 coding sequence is TGCGCCAGCAGCCGAAGTAGGGGCTCGGTCGCTTTCTTT.

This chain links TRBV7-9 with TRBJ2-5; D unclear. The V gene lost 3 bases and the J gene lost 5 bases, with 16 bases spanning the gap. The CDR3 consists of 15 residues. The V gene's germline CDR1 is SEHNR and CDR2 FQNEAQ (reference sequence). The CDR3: CASSLGTPGRETQYF. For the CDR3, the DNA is TGTGCCAGCAGCTTGGGTACGCCAGGTCGTGAGACCCAGTACTTC.

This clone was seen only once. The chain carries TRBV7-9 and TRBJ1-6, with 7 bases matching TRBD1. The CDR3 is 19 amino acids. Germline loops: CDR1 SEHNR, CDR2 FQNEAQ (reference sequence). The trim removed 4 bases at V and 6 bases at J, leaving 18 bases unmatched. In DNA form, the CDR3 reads TGTGCCAGCAGCTCTACCACGAGCAAGATACAGGGGCCTAATTCACCCCTCCACTTT. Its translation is CASSSTTSKIQGPNSPLHF.

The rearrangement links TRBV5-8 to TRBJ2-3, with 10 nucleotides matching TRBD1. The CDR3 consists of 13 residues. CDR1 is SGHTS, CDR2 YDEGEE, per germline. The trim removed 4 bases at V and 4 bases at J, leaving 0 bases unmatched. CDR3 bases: TGTGCCAGCAGCGGGACAGGGGCAGATACGCAGTATTTT. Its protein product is CASSGTGADTQYF.

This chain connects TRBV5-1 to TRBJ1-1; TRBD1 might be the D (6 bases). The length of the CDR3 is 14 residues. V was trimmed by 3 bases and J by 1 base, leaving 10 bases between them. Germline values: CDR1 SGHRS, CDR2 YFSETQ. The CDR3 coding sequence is TGCGCCAGCAGCTCCCGGACAGCGAACACTGAAGCTTTCTTT. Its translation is CASSSRTANTEAFF.

CDR3 DNA sequence: TGTGCCAGCAGCTTAGCTTCGTGGGCGGAGACCCAGTACTTC. Its translation: CASSLASWAETQYF. V and J are TRBV7-2 and TRBJ2-5; D is uncertain. CDR3 size: 14 residues. Trimming cost V 0 bases and J 5 bases, with 10 bases left between them. Per the germline V gene, CDR1 is SGHTA and CDR2 is FQGNSA.

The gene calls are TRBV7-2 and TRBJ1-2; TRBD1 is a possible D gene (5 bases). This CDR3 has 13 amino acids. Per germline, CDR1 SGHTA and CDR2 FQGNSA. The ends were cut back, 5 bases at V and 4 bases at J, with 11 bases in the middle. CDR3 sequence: CASSPPGGYGYTF. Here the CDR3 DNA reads TGTGCCAGCAGCCCCCCGGGGGGCTATGGCTACACCTTC.

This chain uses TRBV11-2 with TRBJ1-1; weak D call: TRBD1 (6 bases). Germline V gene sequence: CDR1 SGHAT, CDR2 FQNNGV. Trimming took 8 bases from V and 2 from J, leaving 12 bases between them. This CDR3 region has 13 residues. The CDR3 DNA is TGTGCCAGCCAACTACAGGGAAACACTGAAGCTTTCTTT. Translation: CASQLQGNTEAFF.

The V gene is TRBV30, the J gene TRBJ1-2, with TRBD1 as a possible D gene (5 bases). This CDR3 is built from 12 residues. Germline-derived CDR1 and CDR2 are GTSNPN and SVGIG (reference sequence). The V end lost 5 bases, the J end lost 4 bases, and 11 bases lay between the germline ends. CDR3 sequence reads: CAWDPGVYGYTF. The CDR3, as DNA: TGTGCCTGGGATCCGGGGGTCTATGGCTACACCTTC.